The clone carrying this TCR beta chain was counted at least ten times. Its antigen is as yet unknown. By quantitative 5'-RACE with molecular barcodes, the TCR beta libraries were made. MiXCR, applied by TCRdb to the 5' RACE reads, yields one record per CDR3 protein. The repertoire has roughly 350,000 distinct CDR3 sequences, 8% of them found once; the top ten carry 14% to 15%. This record comes from a study of CD8 T cells in ankylosing spondylitis. The CDR3 has 13 amino acids. With 6 bases removed from V and 9 bases from J, the gap between germline ends came to 18 bases. The germline gives CDR1 MDHEN, CDR2 SYDVKM. Study-level results: Some motif variants had been reported before (in reactive arthritis synovial fluid and blood). Seemingly distinctive of ankylosing spondylitis blood was a TCR beta motif formed by eight highly homologous variants. Matched ankylosing spondylitis synovial fluid reportedly showed significant enrichment of disease-linked clones. Disease-associated clonotypes exhibited CD8+ identity and were relatively infrequent in peripheral blood.

This chain uses TRBV28 with TRBJ2-7; weak D call: TRBD2 (7 bases). The sequenced material came from blood, either unsorted or a sorted T cell fraction (not recorded which). This clonotype was obtained from a male donor with ankylosing spondylitis. CDR3 nucleotide sequence: TGTGCCAGCAGCGATGGGGGGGCAGATCGGCAGTACTTC. This translates into CASSDGGADRQYF.